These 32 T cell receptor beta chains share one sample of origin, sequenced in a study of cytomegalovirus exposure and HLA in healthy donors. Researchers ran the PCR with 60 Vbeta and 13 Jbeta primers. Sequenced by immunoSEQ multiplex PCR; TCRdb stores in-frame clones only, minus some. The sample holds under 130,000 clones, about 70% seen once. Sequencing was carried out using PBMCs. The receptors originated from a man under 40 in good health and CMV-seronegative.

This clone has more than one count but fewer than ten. CDR3 sequence reads: CASSSGTQNPAGQFF. The CDR3 DNA follows: TGCGCCAGCAGCTCGGGGACTCAAAACCCAGCAGGGCAGTTCTTC. The chain employs TRBV5-1 and TRBJ2-1, with D possibly matching TRBD2 (6 bases). The length of the CDR3 is 15 residues. Trimming pared 3 bases from V and 12 bases from J, leaving 22 bases between. Germline CDR1 SGHRS, CDR2 YFSETQ.

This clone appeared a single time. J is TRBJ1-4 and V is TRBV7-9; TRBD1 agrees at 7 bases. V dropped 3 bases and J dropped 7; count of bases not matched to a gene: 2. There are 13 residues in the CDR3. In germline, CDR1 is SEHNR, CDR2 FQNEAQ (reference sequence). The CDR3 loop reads CASSLGTVEKLFF. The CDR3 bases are TGTGCCAGCAGCTTGGGGACAGTTGAAAAACTGTTTTTT.

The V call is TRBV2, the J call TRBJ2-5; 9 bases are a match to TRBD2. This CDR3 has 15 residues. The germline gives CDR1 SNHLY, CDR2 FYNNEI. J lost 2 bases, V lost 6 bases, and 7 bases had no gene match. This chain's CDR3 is CASRARLAAQETQYF. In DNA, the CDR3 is TGTGCCAGCAGGGCCAGACTAGCGGCTCAAGAGACCCAGTACTTC.

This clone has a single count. CDR3 sequence: CASSYELLAAEAFF. In DNA form, the CDR3 reads TGTGCCAGCAGTTATGAGTTACTAGCTGCTGAAGCTTTCTTT. The J gene is TRBJ1-1, the V gene TRBV6-5; D unresolved. Germline assignment: CDR1 MNHEY and CDR2 SVGAGI. The CDR3 contains 14 residues. Deletions cut 3 bases from V and 6 bases from J, with 14 bases between.

The CDR3 reads CASSTPRRGPRSYNEQFF. The DNA of the CDR3 is TGTGCCAGCAGCACCCCCCGGAGGGGGCCCCGGTCCTACAATGAGCAGTTCTTC. This rearrangement joins TRBV7-9 to TRBJ2-1; weak D call: TRBD1 (7 bases). Germline loops: CDR1 SEHNR, CDR2 FQNEAQ (reference sequence). V shed 5 bases and J shed 1 base, with 21 bases lying between them. The CDR3 is 18 residues long.

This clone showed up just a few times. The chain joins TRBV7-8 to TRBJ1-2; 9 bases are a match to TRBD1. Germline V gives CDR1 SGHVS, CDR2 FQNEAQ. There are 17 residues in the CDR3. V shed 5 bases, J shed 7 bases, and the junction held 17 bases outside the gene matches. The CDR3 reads CASSLVGGQGGLGGYTF. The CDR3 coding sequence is TGTGCCAGCAGCCTCGTGGGGGGACAGGGAGGGTTGGGTGGCTACACCTTC. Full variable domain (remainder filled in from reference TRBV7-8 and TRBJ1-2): GAGVSQSPRYKVAKRGQDVALRCDPISGHVSLFWYQQALGQGPEFLTYFQNEAQLDKSGLPSDRFFAERPEGSVSTLKIQRTQQEDSAVYLCASSLVGGQGGLGGYTFGSGTRLTVV.

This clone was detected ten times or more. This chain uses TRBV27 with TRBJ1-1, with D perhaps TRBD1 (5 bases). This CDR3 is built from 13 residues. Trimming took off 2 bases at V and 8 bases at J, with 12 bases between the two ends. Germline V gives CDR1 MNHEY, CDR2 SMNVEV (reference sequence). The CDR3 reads CASSLIRESEAFF. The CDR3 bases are TGTGCCAGCAGTTTAATCAGGGAATCGGAAGCTTTCTTT.

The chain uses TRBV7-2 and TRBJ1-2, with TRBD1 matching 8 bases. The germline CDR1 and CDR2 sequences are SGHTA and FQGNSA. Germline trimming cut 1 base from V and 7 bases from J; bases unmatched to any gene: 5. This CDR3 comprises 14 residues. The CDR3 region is CASSLEQGVGGYTF. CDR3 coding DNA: TGTGCCAGCAGCTTAGAACAGGGGGTCGGTGGCTACACCTTC.

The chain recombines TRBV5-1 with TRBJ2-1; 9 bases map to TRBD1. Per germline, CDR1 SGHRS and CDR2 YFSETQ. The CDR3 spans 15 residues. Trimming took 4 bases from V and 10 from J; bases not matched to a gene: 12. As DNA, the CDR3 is TGCGCCAGCAGCCCGGTGGGACAGGGTCCCATCGAGCAGTTCTTC. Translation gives CASSPVGQGPIEQFF.

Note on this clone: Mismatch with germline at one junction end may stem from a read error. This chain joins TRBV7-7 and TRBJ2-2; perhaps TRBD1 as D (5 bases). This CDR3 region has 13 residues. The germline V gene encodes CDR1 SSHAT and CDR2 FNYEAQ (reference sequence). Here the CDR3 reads CASSLDSTGELFF. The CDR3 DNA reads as TGTGCTAGCAGCTTAGACAGCACCGGGGAGCTGTTTTTT.

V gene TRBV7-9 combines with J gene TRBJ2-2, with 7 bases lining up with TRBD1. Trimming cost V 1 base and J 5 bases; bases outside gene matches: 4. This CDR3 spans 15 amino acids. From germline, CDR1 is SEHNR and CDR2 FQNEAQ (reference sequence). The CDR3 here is CASSLVPRGTGELFF. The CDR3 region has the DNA TGTGCCAGCAGCTTAGTCCCCAGGGGGACCGGGGAGCTGTTTTTT.

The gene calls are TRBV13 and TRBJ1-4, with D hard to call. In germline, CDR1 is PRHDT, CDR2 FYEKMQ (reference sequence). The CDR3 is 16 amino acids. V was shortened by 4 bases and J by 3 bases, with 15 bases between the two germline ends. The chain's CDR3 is CASSSNVGGANEKLFF. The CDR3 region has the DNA TGTGCCAGCAGCTCCAACGTAGGCGGGGCTAATGAAAAACTGTTTTTT.

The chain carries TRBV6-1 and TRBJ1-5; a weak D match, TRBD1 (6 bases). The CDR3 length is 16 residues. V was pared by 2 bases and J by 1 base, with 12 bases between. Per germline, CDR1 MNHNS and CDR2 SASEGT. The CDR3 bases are TGTGCCAGCAGTGAATACAGGGTAGGGAGCAATCAGCCCCAGCATTTT. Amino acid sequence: CASSEYRVGSNQPQHF.

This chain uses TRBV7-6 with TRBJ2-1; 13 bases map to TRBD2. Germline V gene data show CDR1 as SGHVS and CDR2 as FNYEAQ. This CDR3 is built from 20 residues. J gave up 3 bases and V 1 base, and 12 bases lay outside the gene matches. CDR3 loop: CASSLGWTQTSGRSYNEQFF. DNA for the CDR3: TGTGCCAGCAGCTTAGGATGGACCCAGACTAGCGGGAGGAGCTACAATGAGCAGTTCTTC.

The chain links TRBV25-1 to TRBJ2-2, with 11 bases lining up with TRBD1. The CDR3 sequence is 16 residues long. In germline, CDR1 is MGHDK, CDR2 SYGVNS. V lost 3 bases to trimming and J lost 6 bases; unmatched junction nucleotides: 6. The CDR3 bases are TGTGCCAGCAGTGATTCGGACAGGGGGCTCGCCGGGGAGCTGTTTTTT. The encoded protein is CASSDSDRGLAGELFF.

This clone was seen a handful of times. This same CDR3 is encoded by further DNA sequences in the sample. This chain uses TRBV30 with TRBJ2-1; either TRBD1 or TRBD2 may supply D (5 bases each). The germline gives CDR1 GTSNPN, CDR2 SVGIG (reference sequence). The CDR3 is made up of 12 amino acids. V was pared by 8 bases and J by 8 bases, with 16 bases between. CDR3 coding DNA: TGTGCCGGGACGTTCGGGAACGATGAGCAGTTCTTC. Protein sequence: CAGTFGNDEQFF.

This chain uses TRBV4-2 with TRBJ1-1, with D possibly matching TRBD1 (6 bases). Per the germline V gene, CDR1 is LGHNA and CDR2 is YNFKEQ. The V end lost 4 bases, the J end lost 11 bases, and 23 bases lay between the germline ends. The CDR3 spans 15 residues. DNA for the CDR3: TGTGCCAGCAGCCCGGGGGGGTTAACAGGGCAGGATGCTTTCTTT. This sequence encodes CASSPGGLTGQDAFF.

CDR3 protein: CASSLTGGAASLYGYTF. DNA for the CDR3: TGTGCCAGCAGCTTAACGGGGGGGGCGGCGAGTTTGTATGGCTACACCTTC. The J gene is TRBJ1-2, the V gene TRBV7-3; D is perhaps TRBD1 (6 bases). Trimming took 0 bases from V and 5 from J, leaving 19 bases between them. CDR3 length equals 17 residues. Germline V gene data show CDR1 as SGHTA and CDR2 as FQGTGA. Combining the CDR3 with reference TRBV7-3 and TRBJ1-2 gives the whole variable domain GAGVSQTPSNKVTEKGKYVELRCDPISGHTALYWYRQSLGQGPEFLIYFQGTGAADDSGLPNDRFFAVRPEGSVSTLKIQRTERGDSAVYLCASSLTGGAASLYGYTFGSGTRLTVV.

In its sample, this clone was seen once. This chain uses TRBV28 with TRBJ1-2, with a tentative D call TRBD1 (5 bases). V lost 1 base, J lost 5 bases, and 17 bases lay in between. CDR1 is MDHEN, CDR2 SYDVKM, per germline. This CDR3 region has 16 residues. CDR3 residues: CASSLSHLGQGYGYTF. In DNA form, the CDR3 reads TGTGCCAGCAGTTTATCCCACCTCGGGCAGGGATATGGCTACACCTTC.

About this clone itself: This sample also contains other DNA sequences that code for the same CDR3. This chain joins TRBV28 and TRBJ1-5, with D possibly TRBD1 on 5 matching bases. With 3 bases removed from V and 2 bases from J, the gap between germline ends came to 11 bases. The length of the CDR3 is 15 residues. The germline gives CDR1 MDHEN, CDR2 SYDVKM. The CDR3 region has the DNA TGTGCCAGCAGTTTCGGGGGTGCGGGCAATCAGCCCCAGCATTTT. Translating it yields CASSFGGAGNQPQHF.

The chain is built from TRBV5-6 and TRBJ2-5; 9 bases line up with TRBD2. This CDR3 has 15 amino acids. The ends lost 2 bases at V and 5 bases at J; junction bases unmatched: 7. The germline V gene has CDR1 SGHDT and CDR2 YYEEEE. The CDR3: CASSFGASGTETQYF. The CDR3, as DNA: TGTGCCAGCAGCTTCGGGGCTAGCGGGACGGAGACCCAGTACTTC.

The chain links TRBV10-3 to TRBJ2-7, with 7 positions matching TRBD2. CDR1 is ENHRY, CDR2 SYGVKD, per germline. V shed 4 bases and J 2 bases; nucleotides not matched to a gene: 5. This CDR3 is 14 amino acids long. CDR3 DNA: TGTGCCATCAGTGTCCGGGAGGCCCCCTACGAGCAGTACTTC. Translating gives CAISVREAPYEQYF.

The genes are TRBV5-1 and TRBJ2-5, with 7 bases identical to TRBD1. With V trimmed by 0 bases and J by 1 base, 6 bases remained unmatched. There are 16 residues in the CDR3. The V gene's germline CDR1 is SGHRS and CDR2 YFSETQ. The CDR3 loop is CASSLVSGGTQETQYF. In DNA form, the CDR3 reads TGCGCCAGCAGCTTGGTGTCAGGGGGAACCCAAGAGACCCAGTACTTC.

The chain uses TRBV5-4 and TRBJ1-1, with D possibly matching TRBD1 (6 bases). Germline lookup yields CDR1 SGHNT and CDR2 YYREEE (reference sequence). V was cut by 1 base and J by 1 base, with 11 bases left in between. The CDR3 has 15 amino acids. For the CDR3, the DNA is TGTGCCAGCAGCTTGCCCGGACAGCAGAACACTGAAGCTTTCTTT. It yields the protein CASSLPGQQNTEAFF. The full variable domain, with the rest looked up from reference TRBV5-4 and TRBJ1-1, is ETGVTQSPTHLIKTRGQQVTLRCSSQSGHNTVSWYQQALGQGPQFIFQYYREEENGRGNFPPRFSGLQFPNYSSELNVNALELDDSALYLCASSLPGQQNTEAFFGQGTRLTVV.

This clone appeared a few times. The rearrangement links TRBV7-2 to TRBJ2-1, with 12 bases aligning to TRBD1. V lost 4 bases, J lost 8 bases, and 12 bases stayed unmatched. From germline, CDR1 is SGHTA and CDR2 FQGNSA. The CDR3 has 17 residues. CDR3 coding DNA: TGTGCCAGCAGCTCCAGTATACGGGACAGGGGGCCAGATGAGCAGTTCTTC. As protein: CASSSSIRDRGPDEQFF.

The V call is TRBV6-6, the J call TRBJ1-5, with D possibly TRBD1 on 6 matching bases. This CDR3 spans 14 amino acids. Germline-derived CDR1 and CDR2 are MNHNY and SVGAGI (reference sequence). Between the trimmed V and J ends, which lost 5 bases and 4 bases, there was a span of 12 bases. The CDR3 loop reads CASSEGGSNQPQHF. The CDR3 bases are TGTGCCAGCAGTGAGGGGGGGTCGAATCAGCCCCAGCATTTT.

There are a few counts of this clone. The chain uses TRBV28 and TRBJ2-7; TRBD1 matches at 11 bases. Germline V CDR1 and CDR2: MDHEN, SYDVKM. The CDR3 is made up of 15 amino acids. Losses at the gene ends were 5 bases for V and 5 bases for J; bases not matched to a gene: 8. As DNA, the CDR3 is TGTGCCAGCAGTCTCCGGGACAGGGGGGACGACGAGCAGTACTTC. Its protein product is CASSLRDRGDDEQYF. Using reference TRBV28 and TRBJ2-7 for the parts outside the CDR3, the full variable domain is DVKVTQSSRYLVKRTGEKVFLECVQDMDHENMFWYRQDPGLGLRLIYFSYDVKMKEKGDIPEGYSVSREKKERFSLILESASTNQTSMYLCASSLRDRGDDEQYFGPGTRLTVT.

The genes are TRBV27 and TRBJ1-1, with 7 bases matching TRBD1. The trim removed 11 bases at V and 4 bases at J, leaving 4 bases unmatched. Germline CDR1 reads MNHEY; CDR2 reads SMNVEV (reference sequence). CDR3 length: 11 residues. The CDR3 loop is CASTGATEAFF. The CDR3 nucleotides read TGTGCCTCCACAGGGGCCACTGAAGCTTTCTTT.

CDR3 in amino acids: CASSIDLEADTQYF. The DNA for the CDR3 is TGTGCCAGTAGTATAGATCTGGAGGCAGATACGCAGTATTTT. This chain uses TRBV19 with TRBJ2-3; D perhaps matches TRBD2 (5 bases). The CDR3 sequence is 14 residues long. Germline CDR1 is LNHDA and CDR2 is SQIVND (reference sequence). With 0 bases removed from V and 4 bases from J, the gap between germline ends came to 8 bases.

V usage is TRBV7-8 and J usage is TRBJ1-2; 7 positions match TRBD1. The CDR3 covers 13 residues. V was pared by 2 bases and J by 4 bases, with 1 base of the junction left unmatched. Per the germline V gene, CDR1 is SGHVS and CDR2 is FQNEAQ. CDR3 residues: CASSLRDSYGYTF. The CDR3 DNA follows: TGTGCCAGCAGCTTACGGGACAGCTATGGCTACACCTTC.

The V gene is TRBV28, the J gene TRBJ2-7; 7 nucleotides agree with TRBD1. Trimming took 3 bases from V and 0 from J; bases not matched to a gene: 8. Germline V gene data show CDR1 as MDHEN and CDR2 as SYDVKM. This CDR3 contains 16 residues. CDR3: CASSFQSAGGSYEQYF. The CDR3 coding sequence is TGTGCCAGCAGTTTTCAGTCGGCAGGGGGCTCCTACGAGCAGTACTTC.

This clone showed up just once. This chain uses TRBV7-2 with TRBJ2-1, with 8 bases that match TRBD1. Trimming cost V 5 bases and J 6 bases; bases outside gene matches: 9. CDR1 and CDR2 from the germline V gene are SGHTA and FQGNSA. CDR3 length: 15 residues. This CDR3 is CASSLQGALSNEQFF. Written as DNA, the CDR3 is TGTGCCAGCAGCCTGCAGGGGGCGCTTTCCAATGAGCAGTTCTTC.